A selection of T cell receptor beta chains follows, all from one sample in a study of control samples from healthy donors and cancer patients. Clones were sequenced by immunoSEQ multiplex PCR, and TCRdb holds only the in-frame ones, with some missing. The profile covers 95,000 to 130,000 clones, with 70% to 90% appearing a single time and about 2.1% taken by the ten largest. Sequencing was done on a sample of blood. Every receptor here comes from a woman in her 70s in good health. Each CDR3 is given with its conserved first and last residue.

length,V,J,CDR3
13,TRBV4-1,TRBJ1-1,CASSRDPGTEAFF
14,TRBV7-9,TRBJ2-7,CASSPRQGAYEQYF
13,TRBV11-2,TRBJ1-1,CASLQGPNTEAFF
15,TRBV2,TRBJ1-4,CASRGTASPNEKLFF
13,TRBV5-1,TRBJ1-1,CASSPGLNTEAFF
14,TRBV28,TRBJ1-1,CASSLVGTNTEAFF
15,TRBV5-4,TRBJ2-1,CASSTGGWQEGEQFF
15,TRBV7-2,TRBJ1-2,CASSFGAGGSYGYTF
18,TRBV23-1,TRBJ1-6,CASSQSSPRDRDNSPLHF
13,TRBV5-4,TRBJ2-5,CASSFAIQETQYF
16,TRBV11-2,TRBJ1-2,CASSYRPSGQIYGYTF
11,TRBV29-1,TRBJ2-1,CSASLFGEPFF
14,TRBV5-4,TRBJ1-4,CASSSWDRDEKLFF
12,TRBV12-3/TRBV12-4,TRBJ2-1,CASSLAAGEQFF
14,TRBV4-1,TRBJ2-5,CASSRSEGGETQYF
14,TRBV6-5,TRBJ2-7,CASQRGTAYYEQYF
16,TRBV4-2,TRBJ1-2,CASSQDWSRGGDGYTF
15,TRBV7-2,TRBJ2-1,CASSLVGTGVNEQFF
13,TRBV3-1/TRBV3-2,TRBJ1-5,CASSQVPGQPQHF
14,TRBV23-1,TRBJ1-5,CASSYHCRGQPQHF
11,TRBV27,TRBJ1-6,CASSHGGPLHF
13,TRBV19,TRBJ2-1,CASSNTRDNEQFF
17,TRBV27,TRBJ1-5,CASSSRPTGVGNQPQHF
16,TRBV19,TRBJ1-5,CASSTGQTYSNQPQHF
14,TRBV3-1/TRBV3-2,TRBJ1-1,CASSQDYSNTEAFF
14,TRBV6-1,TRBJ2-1,CASSDLAPYNEQFF
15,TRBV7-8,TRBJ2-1,CASRGGQGAYNKQFF
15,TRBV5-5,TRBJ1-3,CASSSQGGAGNTIYF
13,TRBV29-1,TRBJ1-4,CSVGTAQNEKLFF
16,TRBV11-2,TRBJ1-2,CASSGAAGSVDYGYTF
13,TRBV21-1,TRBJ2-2,CASSKNTTGELFF